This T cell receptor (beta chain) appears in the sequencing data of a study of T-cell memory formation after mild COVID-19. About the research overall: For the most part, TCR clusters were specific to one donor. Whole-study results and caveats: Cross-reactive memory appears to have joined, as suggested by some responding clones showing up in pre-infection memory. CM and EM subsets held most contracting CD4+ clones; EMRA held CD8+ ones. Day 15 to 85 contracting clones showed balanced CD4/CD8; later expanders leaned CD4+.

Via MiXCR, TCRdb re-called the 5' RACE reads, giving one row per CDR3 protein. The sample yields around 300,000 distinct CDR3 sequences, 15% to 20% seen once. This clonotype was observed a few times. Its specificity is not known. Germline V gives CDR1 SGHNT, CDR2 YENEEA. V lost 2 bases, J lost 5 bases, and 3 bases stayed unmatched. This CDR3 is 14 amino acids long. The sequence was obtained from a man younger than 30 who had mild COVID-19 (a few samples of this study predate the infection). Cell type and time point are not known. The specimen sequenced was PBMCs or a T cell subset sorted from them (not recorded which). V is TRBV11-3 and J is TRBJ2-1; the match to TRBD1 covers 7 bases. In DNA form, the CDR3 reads TGTGCCAGCAGCTTACAGGGGGAAAACAATGAGCAGTTCTTC. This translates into CASSLQGENNEQFF. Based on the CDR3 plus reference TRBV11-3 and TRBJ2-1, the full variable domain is EAGVVQSPRYKIIEKKQPVAFWCNPISGHNTLYWYLQNLGQGPELLIRYENEEAVDDSQLPKDRFSAERLKGVDSTLKIQPAELGDSAVYLCASSLQGENNEQFFGPGTRLTVL.